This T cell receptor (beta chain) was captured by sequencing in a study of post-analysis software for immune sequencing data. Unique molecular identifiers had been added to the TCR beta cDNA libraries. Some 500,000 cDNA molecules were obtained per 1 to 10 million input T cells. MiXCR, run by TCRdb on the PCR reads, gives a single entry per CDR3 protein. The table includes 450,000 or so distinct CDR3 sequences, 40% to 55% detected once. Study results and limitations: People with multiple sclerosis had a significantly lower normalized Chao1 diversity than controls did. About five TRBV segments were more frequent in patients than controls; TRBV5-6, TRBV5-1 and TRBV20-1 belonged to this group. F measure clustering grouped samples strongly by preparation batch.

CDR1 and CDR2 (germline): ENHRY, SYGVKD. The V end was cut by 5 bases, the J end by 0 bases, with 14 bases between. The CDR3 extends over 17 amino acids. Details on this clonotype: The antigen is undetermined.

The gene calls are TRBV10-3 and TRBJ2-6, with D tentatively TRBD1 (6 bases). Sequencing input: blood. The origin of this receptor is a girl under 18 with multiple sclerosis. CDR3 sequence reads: CAISPPTGSSGANVLTF. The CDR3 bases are TGTGCCATCAGTCCACCGACAGGAAGCTCTGGGGCCAACGTCCTGACTTTC.